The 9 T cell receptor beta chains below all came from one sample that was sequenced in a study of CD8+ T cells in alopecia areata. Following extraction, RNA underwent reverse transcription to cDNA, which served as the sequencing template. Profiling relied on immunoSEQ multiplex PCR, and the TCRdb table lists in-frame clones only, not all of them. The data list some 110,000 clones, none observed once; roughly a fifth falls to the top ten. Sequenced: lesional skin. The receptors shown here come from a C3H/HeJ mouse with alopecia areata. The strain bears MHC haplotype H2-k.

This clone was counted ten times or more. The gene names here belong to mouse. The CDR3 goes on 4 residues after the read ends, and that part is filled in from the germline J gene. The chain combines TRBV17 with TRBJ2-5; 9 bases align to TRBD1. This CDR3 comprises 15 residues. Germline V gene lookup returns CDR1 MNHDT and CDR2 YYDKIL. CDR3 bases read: TGTGCTAGCAGTCGCCGGGACAGGGACGGGGAC. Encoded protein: CASSRRDRDGD. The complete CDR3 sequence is CASSRRDRDGDTQYF. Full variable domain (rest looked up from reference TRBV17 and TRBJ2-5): DTTVKQNPRYKLARVGKPVNLICSQTMNHDTMYWYQKKPNQAPKLLLFYYDKILNREADTFEKFQSSRPNNSFCSLYIGSAGLEYSAMYLCASSRRDRDGDTQYFGPGTRLLVL.

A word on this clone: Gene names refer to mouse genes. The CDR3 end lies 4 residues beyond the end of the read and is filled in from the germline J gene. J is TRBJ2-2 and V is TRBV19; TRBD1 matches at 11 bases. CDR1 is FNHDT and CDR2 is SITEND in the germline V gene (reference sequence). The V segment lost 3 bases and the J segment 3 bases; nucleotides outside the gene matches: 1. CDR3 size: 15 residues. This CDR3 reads CASSRTGGDTGQLYF. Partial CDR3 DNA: TGTGCCAGCAGTAGGACAGGGGGCGACACCGGG.

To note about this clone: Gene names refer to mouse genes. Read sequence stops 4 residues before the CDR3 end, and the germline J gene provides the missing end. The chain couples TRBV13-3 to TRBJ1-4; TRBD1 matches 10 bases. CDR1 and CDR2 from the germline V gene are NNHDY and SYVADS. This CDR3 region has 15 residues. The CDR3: CASSAPDRGAERLFF. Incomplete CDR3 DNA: TGTGCCAGCAGTGCGCCGGACAGGGGGGCCGAA.

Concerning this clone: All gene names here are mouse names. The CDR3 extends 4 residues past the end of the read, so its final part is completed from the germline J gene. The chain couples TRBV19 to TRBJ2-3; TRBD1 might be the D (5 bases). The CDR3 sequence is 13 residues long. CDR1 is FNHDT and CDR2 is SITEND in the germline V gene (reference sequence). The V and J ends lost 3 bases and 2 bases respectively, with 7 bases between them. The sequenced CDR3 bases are TGTGCCAGCAGTAAGACAGTTGCAGAA. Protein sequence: CASSKTVAE. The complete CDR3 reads CASSKTVAETLYF.

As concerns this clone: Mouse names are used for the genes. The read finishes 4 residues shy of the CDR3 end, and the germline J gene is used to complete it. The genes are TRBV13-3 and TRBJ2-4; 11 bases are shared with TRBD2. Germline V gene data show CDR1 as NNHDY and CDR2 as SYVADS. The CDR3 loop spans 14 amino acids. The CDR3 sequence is CASAPGLGENTLYF. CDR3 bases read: TGTGCCAGCGCTCCGGGACTGGGGGAAAAC.

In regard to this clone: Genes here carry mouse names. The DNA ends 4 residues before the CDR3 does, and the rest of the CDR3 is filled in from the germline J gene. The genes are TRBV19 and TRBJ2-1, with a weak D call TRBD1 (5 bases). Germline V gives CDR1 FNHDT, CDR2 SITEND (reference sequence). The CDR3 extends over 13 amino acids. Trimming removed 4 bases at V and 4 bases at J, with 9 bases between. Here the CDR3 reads CASSSDRYAEQFF. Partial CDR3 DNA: TGTGCCAGCAGTTCAGACAGATATGCT.

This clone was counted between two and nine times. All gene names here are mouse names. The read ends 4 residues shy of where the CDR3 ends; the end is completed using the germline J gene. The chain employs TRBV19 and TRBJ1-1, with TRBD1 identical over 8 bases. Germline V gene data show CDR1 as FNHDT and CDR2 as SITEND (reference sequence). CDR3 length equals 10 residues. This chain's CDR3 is CARDRGEVFF. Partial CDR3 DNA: TGTGCCAGAGACAGGGGA.

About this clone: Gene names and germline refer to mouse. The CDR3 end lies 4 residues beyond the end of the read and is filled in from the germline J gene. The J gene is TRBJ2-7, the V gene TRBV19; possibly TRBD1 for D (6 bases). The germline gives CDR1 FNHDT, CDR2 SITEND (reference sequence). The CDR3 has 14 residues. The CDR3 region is CASSIVGTTYEQYF. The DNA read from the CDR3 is TGTGCCAGCAGTATAGTGGGGACAACATAT.

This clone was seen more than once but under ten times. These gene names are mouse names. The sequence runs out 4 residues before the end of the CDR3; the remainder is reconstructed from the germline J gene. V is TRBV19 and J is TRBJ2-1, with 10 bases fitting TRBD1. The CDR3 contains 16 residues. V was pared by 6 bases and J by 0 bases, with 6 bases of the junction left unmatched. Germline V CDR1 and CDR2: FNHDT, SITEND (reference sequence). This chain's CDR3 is CASIPGQGNNYAEQFF. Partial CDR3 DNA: TGTGCCAGCATTCCGGGACAGGGGAATAACTATGCT.